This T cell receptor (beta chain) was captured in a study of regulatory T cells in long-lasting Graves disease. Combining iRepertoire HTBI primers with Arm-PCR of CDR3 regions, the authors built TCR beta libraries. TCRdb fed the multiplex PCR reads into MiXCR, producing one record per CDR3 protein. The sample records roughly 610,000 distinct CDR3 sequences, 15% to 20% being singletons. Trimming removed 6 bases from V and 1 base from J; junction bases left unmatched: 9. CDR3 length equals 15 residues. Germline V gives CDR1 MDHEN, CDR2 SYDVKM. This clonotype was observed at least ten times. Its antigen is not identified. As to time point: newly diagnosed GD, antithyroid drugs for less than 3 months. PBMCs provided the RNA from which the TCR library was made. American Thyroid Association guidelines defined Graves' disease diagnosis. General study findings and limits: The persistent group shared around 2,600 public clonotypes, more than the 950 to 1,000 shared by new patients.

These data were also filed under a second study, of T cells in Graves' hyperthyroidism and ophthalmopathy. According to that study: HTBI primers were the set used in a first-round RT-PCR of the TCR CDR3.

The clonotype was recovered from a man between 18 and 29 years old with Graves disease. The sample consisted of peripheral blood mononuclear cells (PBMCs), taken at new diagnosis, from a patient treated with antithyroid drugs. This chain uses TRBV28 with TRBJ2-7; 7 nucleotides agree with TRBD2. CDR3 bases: TGTGCCAGCAGCCCGTCGGGGGAGGGGTCCTACGAGCAGTACTTC. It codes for CASSPSGEGSYEQYF.